The clone carrying this T cell receptor (beta chain) was found a few times. Its antigen is as yet unknown. The CDR3 has 12 amino acids. Losses at the gene ends were 6 bases for V and 7 bases for J; bases not matched to a gene: 4. Germline loops: CDR1 SQVTM, CDR2 ANQGSEA. Reverse transcribed after extraction, RNA yielded cDNA as the sequencing template. Only in-frame clones appear in the TCRdb table, and some are missing; sequencing was by immunoSEQ multiplex PCR. The sample consists of roughly 200,000 clones, roughly 53% of them appearing once. The record originates from a study of CD8+ T cells in alopecia areata. For the study at large: For the treated group, dosing was oral tofacitinib at 5 to 10 mg twice daily. Study-wide results and limits: Higher clonality was seen in lesional scalp than in normal scalp, especially in alopecia totalis/universalis. Resident alphabeta T cells of normal skin are also sequenced in scalp samples.

Treatment in this sample: oral pan-JAK inhibitor, 5-10 mg twice daily. Patients with alopecia areata provided lesional scalp punch biopsies as well as peripheral blood. This chain links TRBV29-1 with TRBJ1-2; 11 bases match TRBD1. The source was CD8+ T cells sorted from blood, collected at week 24, from a patient treated with tofacitinib. This sequence was found in a human donor with alopecia areata. The CDR3 DNA reads as TGCAGCGTCGGACAGGGGGCGCGTGGCTACACCTTC. It is translated as CSVGQGARGYTF. The whole variable domain, filled in from reference TRBV29-1 and TRBJ1-2, reads SAVISQKPSRDICQRGTSLTIQCQVDSQVTMMFWYRQQPGQSLTLIATANQGSEATYESGFVIDKFPISRPNLTFSTLTVSNMSPEDSSIYLCSVGQGARGYTFGSGTRLTVV.